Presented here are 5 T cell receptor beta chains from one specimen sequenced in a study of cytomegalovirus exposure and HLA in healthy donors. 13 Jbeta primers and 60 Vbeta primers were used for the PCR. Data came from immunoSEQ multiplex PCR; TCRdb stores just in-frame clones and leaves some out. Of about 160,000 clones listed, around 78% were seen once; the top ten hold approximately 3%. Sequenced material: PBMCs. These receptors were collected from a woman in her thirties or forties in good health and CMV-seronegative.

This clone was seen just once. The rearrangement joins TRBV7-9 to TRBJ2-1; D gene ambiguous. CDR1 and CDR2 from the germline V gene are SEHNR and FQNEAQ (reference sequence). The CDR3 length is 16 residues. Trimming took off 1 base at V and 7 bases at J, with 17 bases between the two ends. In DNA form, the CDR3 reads TGTGCCAGCAGCTTAGACCGGGTATGGGTTGGGAATGAGCAGTTCTTC. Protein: CASSLDRVWVGNEQFF. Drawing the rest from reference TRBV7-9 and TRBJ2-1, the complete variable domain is DTGVSQNPRHKITKRGQNVTFRCDPISEHNRLYWYRQTLGQGPEFLTYFQNEAQLEKSRLLSDRFSAERPKGSFSTLEIQRTEQGDSAMYLCASSLDRVWVGNEQFFGPGTRLTVL.

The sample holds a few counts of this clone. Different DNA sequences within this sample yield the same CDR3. The CDR3 loop reads CASSITVNTEAFF. The DNA of the CDR3 is TGTGCCAGTAGTATAACGGTGAACACTGAAGCTTTCTTT. The chain links TRBV19 to TRBJ1-1; D gene ambiguous. The CDR3 covers 13 residues. CDR1 is LNHDA, CDR2 SQIVND, per germline (reference sequence). V was clipped by 2 bases and J by 0 bases, with 4 bases between them.

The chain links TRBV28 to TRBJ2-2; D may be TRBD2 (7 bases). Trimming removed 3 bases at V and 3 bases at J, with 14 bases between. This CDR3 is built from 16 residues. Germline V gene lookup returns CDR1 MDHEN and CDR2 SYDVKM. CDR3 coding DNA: TGTGCCAGCAGTTTTCGGGGGGCTCGGTACACCGGGGAGCTGTTTTTT. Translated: CASSFRGARYTGELFF.

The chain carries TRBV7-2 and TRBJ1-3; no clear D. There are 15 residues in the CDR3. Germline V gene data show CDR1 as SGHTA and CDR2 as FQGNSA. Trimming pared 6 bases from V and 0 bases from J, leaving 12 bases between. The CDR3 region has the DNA TGTGCCAGCAGGGGGAGACCCACCTCTGGAAACACCATATATTTT. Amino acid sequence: CASRGRPTSGNTIYF.

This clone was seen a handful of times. The CDR3 here is CASSLTQDGYTF. DNA of the CDR3: TGTGCCAGCAGCTTAACCCAGGATGGCTACACCTTC. V and J are TRBV7-2 and TRBJ1-2; unclear D gene. The V and J ends lost 2 bases and 6 bases respectively, with 7 bases between them. The CDR3 is 12 residues long. The germline V gene encodes CDR1 SGHTA and CDR2 FQGNSA. Using reference TRBV7-2 and TRBJ1-2 for the parts outside the CDR3, the full variable domain is GAGVSQSPSNKVTEKGKDVELRCDPISGHTALYWYRQSLGQGLEFLIYFQGNSAPDKSGLPSDRFSAERTGGSVSTLTIQRTQQEDSAVYLCASSLTQDGYTFGSGTRLTVV.